The 23 T cell receptor beta chains below all came from one sample that was sequenced in a study of blood T cells in healthy people across ages (dated by TCRdb to 2014 to 2015). Libraries were made using 5' RACE. TCRdb records Illumina HiSeq 2500 as the sequencer. A second PCR of roughly 6 to 11 cycles was performed with a sample-barcoded 5' primer and a J-beta primer mix. TCRdb handled the public reads itself, with Q25 trimming in fastp and clone calling in MiXCR, and kept productive beta chains. Each CDR3 protein gets just one entry, which takes the most common genes and DNA from the rows behind it. The sample has about 640,000 distinct CDR3 sequences on record, approximately 40% of them singletons. 30% of the sample rests with the top ten. Sequencing was done on a sample of blood. These receptors were taken from a man older than 75 in good health.

This clonotype was found a few times. This sequence joins TRBV28 and TRBJ1-6; D call uncertain. Germline V gene lookup returns CDR1 MDHEN and CDR2 SYDVKM. Trimming took 8 bases from V and 5 from J, leaving 10 bases between them. The length of the CDR3 is 13 residues. The CDR3 nucleotides read TGTGCCAGCGGACCGGGGAATAATTCACCCCTCCACTTT. Amino acids: CASGPGNNSPLHF.

The chain recombines TRBV30 with TRBJ2-3; D is perhaps TRBD1 or TRBD2 (5 bases each). Germline CDR1 is GTSNPN and CDR2 is SVGIG (reference sequence). The CDR3 runs 16 residues. V was clipped by 4 bases and J by 3 bases, with 20 bases between them. DNA for the CDR3: TGTGCCTGGACCCGATCGGGACCGGCGGCAACAGATACGCAGTATTTT. It translates to CAWTRSGPAATDTQYF.

This clonotype was seen more than once but under ten times. The chain links TRBV5-1 to TRBJ1-1; no firm D call. This CDR3 spans 13 amino acids. CDR1 and CDR2 from the germline V gene are SGHRS and YFSETQ. Trimming removed 1 base from V and 4 bases from J, with 8 bases in between. The DNA for the CDR3 is TGCGCCAGCAGCTTGCCTCCCGGCACTGAAGCTTTCTTT. Translation: CASSLPPGTEAFF.

This clonotype came up a few times. The chain uses TRBV6-5 and TRBJ2-3, with no clear D. This CDR3 spans 15 amino acids. The V end lost 0 bases, the J end lost 1 base, and 8 bases lay between the germline ends. The germline CDR1 and CDR2 sequences are MNHEY and SVGAGI. CDR3 in amino acids: CASSYSRSGTDTQYF. The CDR3 bases are TGTGCCAGCAGTTACTCGAGGTCGGGCACAGATACGCAGTATTTT.

The V and J genes are TRBV2 and TRBJ1-5; D is uncertain. Trimming took off 8 bases at V and 5 bases at J, with 10 bases between the two ends. The CDR3 covers 12 residues. Per germline, CDR1 SNHLY and CDR2 FYNNEI. The CDR3 DNA follows: TGTGCCAGCGGAACGCGGGATCAGCCCCAGCATTTT. It encodes CASGTRDQPQHF.

With respect to this clonotype: At one boundary the junction diverges from the germline segment, which might be a read error. The CDR3 coding sequence is TGTGCCAACACGGGGACAGGGGAGAACCAAGGGACCCAGTACTTC. Amino acid sequence: CANTGTGENQGTQYF. The chain joins TRBV6-4 to TRBJ2-5; 10 bases fit TRBD1. The length of the CDR3 is 15 residues. Per the germline V gene, CDR1 is MRHNA and CDR2 is SNTAGT.

As to this clonotype: At one end, the junction sequence differs from germline, possibly due to a read error. The chain joins TRBV3-1 to TRBJ2-3, with D uncertain. The V gene's germline CDR1 is LGHDT and CDR2 YNNKEL (reference sequence). The CDR3 length is 14 residues. The CDR3 nucleotides are TGTGCCAACAGCCGAGCTAGGCACACAGATACGCAGTATTTT. This encodes CANSRARHTDTQYF.

The V call is TRBV4-2, the J call TRBJ2-7; 9 positions agree with TRBD2. There are 17 residues in the CDR3. Trimming cost V 0 bases and J 4 bases; bases outside gene matches: 10. Germline V gene sequence: CDR1 LGHNA, CDR2 YNFKEQ. The DNA of the CDR3 is TGTGCCAGCAGCCAAGATAGGCTAGCGGGGACCTTTTACGAGCAGTACTTC. Its translation is CASSQDRLAGTFYEQYF.

The chain is built from TRBV10-3 and TRBJ2-2, with TRBD2 as a possible D gene (5 bases). Germline V gene sequence: CDR1 ENHRY, CDR2 SYGVKD. The CDR3 length is 14 residues. V shed 4 bases and J shed 5 bases, with 11 bases lying between them. CDR3 sequence (DNA): TGTGCCATCAGTGGTTCCCCGGGGACCGGGGAGCTGTTTTTT. The encoded protein is CAISGSPGTGELFF.

The rearrangement links TRBV11-2 to TRBJ2-3; D not certain. Germline-derived CDR1 and CDR2 are SGHAT and FQNNGV. Trimming took off 3 bases at V and 4 bases at J, with 5 bases between the two ends. The CDR3 sequence is 12 residues long. This CDR3 is CASSFNPDTQYF. CDR3 nucleotides: TGTGCCAGCAGCTTCAACCCAGATACGCAGTATTTT.

This clonotype has only one observation. This chain links TRBV5-1 with TRBJ1-4, with D unresolved. The CDR3 is made up of 14 amino acids. With 4 bases removed from V and 8 bases from J, the gap between germline ends came to 15 bases. Germline loops: CDR1 SGHRS, CDR2 YFSETQ. DNA for the CDR3: TGCGCCAGCAGCCCTACGACGGGAGGAGAAAAACTGTTTTTT. It yields the protein CASSPTTGGEKLFF.

The chain employs TRBV7-3 and TRBJ2-6; TRBD2 matches at 8 bases. The CDR3 loop spans 17 amino acids. V was pared by 7 bases and J by 4 bases, with 12 bases of the junction left unmatched. Per the germline V gene, CDR1 is SGHTA and CDR2 is FQGTGA. This CDR3 reads CASNDPAGVSGANVLTF. The DNA of the CDR3 is TGTGCCAGCAATGACCCAGCGGGAGTGTCAGGGGCCAACGTCCTGACTTTC.

V usage is TRBV24-1 and J usage is TRBJ1-5; 8 bases agree with TRBD1. The CDR3 is made up of 16 amino acids. Losses at the gene ends were 5 bases for V and 4 bases for J; bases not matched to a gene: 9. The germline V gene has CDR1 KGHDR and CDR2 SFDVKD. The CDR3 is CATSGPGTGPNQPQHF. The CDR3 DNA reads TGTGCCACCAGTGGCCCGGGGACAGGCCCGAATCAGCCCCAGCATTTT.

The chain joins TRBV7-8 to TRBJ2-5, with D possibly being TRBD1 or TRBD2 (5 bases each). The J call is in doubt because the DNA end fits TRBJ2-7 better. This CDR3 is 13 amino acids long. CDR1 is SGHVS and CDR2 is FQNEAQ in the germline V gene. The CDR3 sequence: CASSVAGLNEQYF. The DNA of the CDR3 is TGTGCCAGTAGCGTCGCAGGGCTCAACGAGCAGTACTTC.

The chain couples TRBV5-6 to TRBJ2-5; 11 bases are a match to TRBD2. The CDR3 has 15 amino acids. V was pared by 4 bases and J by 3 bases, with 5 bases of the junction left unmatched. CDR1 is SGHDT, CDR2 YYEEEE, per germline. The CDR3 sequence is CASSPLTSGKETQYF. For the CDR3, the DNA is TGTGCCAGCAGCCCGCTGACTAGCGGGAAAGAGACCCAGTACTTC.

The gene calls are TRBV13 and TRBJ1-1; D may be TRBD1 (6 bases). Germline V gives CDR1 PRHDT, CDR2 FYEKMQ (reference sequence). This CDR3 comprises 15 residues. V was pared by 3 bases and J by 0 bases, with 11 bases between. The CDR3 spells CASSFGTNMNTEAFF. CDR3 in DNA: TGTGCCAGCAGCTTCGGGACAAACATGAACACTGAAGCTTTCTTT.

This clonotype was detected a few times. V and J are TRBV7-2 and TRBJ1-2, with 10 bases aligning to TRBD1. The germline V gene encodes CDR1 SGHTA and CDR2 FQGNSA. This CDR3 region has 14 residues. J lost 6 bases, V lost 1 base, and 2 bases had no gene match. This chain's CDR3 is CASSLGTGGNGYTF. As DNA, the CDR3 is TGTGCCAGCAGCTTAGGGACAGGGGGAAATGGCTACACCTTC. The full variable domain, in which reference TRBV7-2 and TRBJ1-2 provide the parts outside the CDR3, is GAGVSQSPSNKVTEKGKDVELRCDPISGHTALYWYRQSLGQGLEFLIYFQGNSAPDKSGLPSDRFSAERTGGSVSTLTIQRTQQEDSAVYLCASSLGTGGNGYTFGSGTRLTVV.

A few counts support this clonotype. CDR3 nucleotide sequence: TGTGCCAGCAGTTTGACAGCGCCTCAAGAGACCCAGTACTTC. Protein sequence: CASSLTAPQETQYF. The V gene is TRBV12-3 or TRBV12-4, the J gene TRBJ2-5, with D perhaps TRBD1 (5 bases). Trimming left V 3 bases short and J 2 bases short, with 10 bases between. This CDR3 is built from 14 residues.

The chain is built from TRBV5-1 and TRBJ2-1; 8 bases are shared with TRBD2. V lost 0 bases, J lost 6 bases, and 5 bases stayed unmatched. The CDR3 covers 15 residues. Germline lookup yields CDR1 SGHRS and CDR2 YFSETQ. The CDR3 protein is CASSLGGGQGNEQFF. For the CDR3, the DNA is TGCGCCAGCAGCTTGGGCGGGGGGCAGGGCAATGAGCAGTTCTTC.

This clonotype was seen only a few times. V usage is TRBV7-2 and J usage is TRBJ2-7, with 7 bases matching TRBD2. Germline CDR1 reads SGHTA; CDR2 reads FQGNSA. There are 13 residues in the CDR3. The V gene end was trimmed by 3 bases and the J gene end by 6 bases; junction bases not matched to a gene: 5. DNA of the CDR3: TGTGCCAGCAGCTTGAGGGAGGGTTCCGAGCAGTACTTC. This gives the protein CASSLREGSEQYF.

This clonotype has just one count. This rearrangement joins TRBV30 to TRBJ2-7; perhaps TRBD1 as D (5 bases). Germline V CDR1 and CDR2: GTSNPN, SVGIG (reference sequence). Trimming stripped 0 bases from V and 1 base from J, with 10 bases between. The length of the CDR3 is 14 residues. The CDR3 DNA sequence: TGTGCCTGGAGTGTATCACAGGCGTCCTACGAGCAGTACTTC. Residues: CAWSVSQASYEQYF. The whole variable domain, remainder taken from reference TRBV30 and TRBJ2-7, is SQTIHQWPATLVQPVGSPLSLECTVEGTSNPNLYWYRQAAGRGLQLLFYSVGIGQISSEVPQNLSASRPQDRQFILSSKKLLLSDSGFYLCAWSVSQASYEQYFGPGTRLTVT.

This clonotype was recorded many times. This chain joins TRBV7-9 and TRBJ2-7; D is uncertain. The CDR3 loop spans 13 amino acids. V was pared by 5 bases and J by 4 bases, with 12 bases between. From germline, CDR1 is SEHNR and CDR2 FQNEAQ (reference sequence). CDR3 in DNA: TGTGCCAGCAGCCCTACCAAGAATTACGAGCAGTACTTC. Translating gives CASSPTKNYEQYF.

This clonotype was observed a handful of times. The J gene is TRBJ2-5, the V gene TRBV7-2; D is uncertain. The CDR3 contains 14 residues. From germline, CDR1 is SGHTA and CDR2 FQGNSA. V lost 5 bases and J 5 bases, leaving 15 bases between the germline ends. The CDR3: CASSPPRLGETQYF. The CDR3 nucleotides are TGTGCCAGCAGCCCCCCTAGGCTAGGGGAGACCCAGTACTTC.